These 13 T cell receptor beta chains were sequenced from one sample in a study of cytomegalovirus exposure and HLA in healthy donors. The PCR used 60 Vbeta and 13 Jbeta primers. TCRdb keeps only in-frame clones here, not all; method: immunoSEQ multiplex PCR. Of 100,000 to 150,000 clones detected, approximately 85% appear once; the ten largest clones hold 1.5% to 2%. The specimen sequenced was PBMCs. The receptors originated from a boy younger than 18 in good health and CMV-seronegative.

This clone occurred once. The CDR3 nucleotides read TGTGCCAGCTCTGAAGGAGTAGAAAAACTGTTTTTT. It translates to CASSEGVEKLFF. This rearrangement joins TRBV7-2 to TRBJ1-4; D remains unclear. V was trimmed by 8 bases and J by 8 bases, leaving 12 bases between them. The CDR3 is made up of 12 amino acids. Looked up from germline, CDR1 is SGHTA and CDR2 is FQGNSA.

The chain uses TRBV23-1 and TRBJ1-6, with D uncertain. TRBV23-1 has ORF status, its function being uncertain. V was clipped by 6 bases and J by 4 bases, with 10 bases between them. The CDR3 is made up of 14 amino acids. DNA of the CDR3: TGCGCCAGCAGACCCACGGTGTATAATTCACCCCTCCACTTT. Translating gives CASRPTVYNSPLHF.

The chain carries TRBV5-1 and TRBJ2-2; D call uncertain. Germline CDR1 is SGHRS and CDR2 is YFSETQ. CDR3 length: 14 residues. Trimming pared 0 bases from V and 6 bases from J, leaving 9 bases between. The CDR3 loop is CASSLDQASGELFF. The CDR3 region has the DNA TGCGCCAGCAGCTTGGATCAGGCATCCGGGGAGCTGTTTTTT.

The rearrangement links TRBV9 to TRBJ2-7, with 10 nucleotides matching TRBD2. The ends lost 0 bases at V and 5 bases at J; junction bases unmatched: 8. Per germline, CDR1 SGDLS and CDR2 YYNGEE. This CDR3 has 16 residues. The DNA for the CDR3 is TGTGCCAGCAGCGTAGGAGCTAGCGGGAGAAGTAACGAGCAGTACTTC. Its translation is CASSVGASGRSNEQYF.

This clone was observed a few times. This chain uses TRBV6-5 with TRBJ1-1; maybe TRBD1 (6 bases). The V and J ends lost 6 bases and 5 bases respectively, with 13 bases between them. Germline assignment: CDR1 MNHEY and CDR2 SVGAGI. The CDR3 runs 13 residues. The CDR3 is CASRPDRTTEAFF. As DNA, the CDR3 is TGTGCCAGCAGGCCGGACAGAACTACTGAAGCTTTCTTT.

The genes are TRBV11-3 and TRBJ2-1, with TRBD1 identical over 8 bases. After removal of 1 base from V and 8 bases from J, the junction contained 4 bases not matched to a gene. The CDR3 totals 14 residues. From germline, CDR1 is SGHNT and CDR2 YENEEA. CDR3 sequence: CASSLGQGADEQFF. The CDR3 DNA sequence: TGTGCCAGCAGCTTAGGCCAGGGGGCCGATGAGCAGTTCTTC.

This clone has only one observation. The chain is built from TRBV11-1 and TRBJ2-1; D gene ambiguous. Germline V CDR1 and CDR2: SGHAT, FQDESV (reference sequence). V lost 2 bases, J lost 4 bases, and 6 bases lay in between. There are 13 residues in the CDR3. CDR3: CASSLNYYNEQFF. CDR3 DNA sequence: TGTGCCAGCAGCTTAAATTATTACAATGAGCAGTTCTTC.

The chain has TRBV6-1 and TRBJ1-5; D is unresolved. The ends were cut back, 2 bases at V and 4 bases at J, with 6 bases in the middle. CDR3 length: 13 residues. Germline V gene lookup returns CDR1 MNHNS and CDR2 SASEGT. The chain's CDR3 is CASSEQENQPQHF. The CDR3 nucleotides are TGTGCCAGCAGTGAACAGGAAAATCAGCCCCAGCATTTT.

About this clone itself: The sample holds other DNA sequences that translate to the same CDR3. As DNA, the CDR3 is TGTGCCAGCAGCTTAGCGGGAGCCTACGAGCAGTACTTC. Its translation is CASSLAGAYEQYF. The rearrangement links TRBV7-9 to TRBJ2-7, with D possibly matching TRBD2 (5 bases). V was pared by 0 bases and J by 2 bases, with 5 bases between. Per germline, CDR1 SEHNR and CDR2 FQNEAQ (reference sequence). The CDR3 sequence is 13 residues long.

This chain uses TRBV20-1 with TRBJ2-3; D call uncertain. V shed 5 bases and J shed 4 bases, with 7 bases lying between them. This CDR3 has 11 amino acids. Germline lookup yields CDR1 DFQATT and CDR2 SNEGSKA (reference sequence). CDR3 sequence reads: CSALRADTQYF. The CDR3 nucleotides are TGCAGTGCTCTCCGGGCAGATACGCAGTATTTT.

The gene calls are TRBV4-2 and TRBJ2-2, with unresolved D. V was cut by 4 bases and J by 1 base, with 13 bases left in between. The germline CDR1 and CDR2 sequences are LGHNA and YNFKEQ. This CDR3 spans 16 amino acids. The CDR3 spells CASSRGNEQNTGELFF. The CDR3 bases are TGTGCCAGCAGCCGAGGAAATGAACAGAACACCGGGGAGCTGTTTTTT.

The J gene is TRBJ2-3, the V gene TRBV4-2; TRBD2 matches at 13 bases. The germline V gene encodes CDR1 LGHNA and CDR2 YNFKEQ. There are 16 residues in the CDR3. The ends lost 0 bases at V and 4 bases at J; junction bases unmatched: 1. Written as DNA, the CDR3 is TGTGCCAGCAGCCAAGAAACTAGCGGGGGGGCAGATACGCAGTATTTT. This sequence encodes CASSQETSGGADTQYF.

The chain uses TRBV5-4 and TRBJ1-1; 7 bases line up with TRBD1. The V gene end was trimmed by 0 bases and the J gene end by 3 bases; junction bases not matched to a gene: 5. Per germline, CDR1 SGHNT and CDR2 YYREEE (reference sequence). This CDR3 is built from 15 residues. The chain's CDR3 is CASSLAIDRDTEAFF. The CDR3 DNA reads TGTGCCAGCAGCTTGGCGATTGACAGGGACACTGAAGCTTTCTTT. The complete variable domain, with remaining parts taken from reference TRBV5-4 and TRBJ1-1, reads ETGVTQSPTHLIKTRGQQVTLRCSSQSGHNTVSWYQQALGQGPQFIFQYYREEENGRGNFPPRFSGLQFPNYSSELNVNALELDDSALYLCASSLAIDRDTEAFFGQGTRLTVV.